These T cell receptor beta chains were read from a single sample in a study of cytomegalovirus exposure and HLA in healthy donors. Measured with immunoSEQ multiplex PCR; TCRdb has only the in-frame clones, and not every one. The sample has around 210,000 clones, just under 80% seen once. Sequenced: PBMCs. Every receptor here comes from a boy between 10 and 17 years old in good health and CMV-seronegative. Both conserved end residues are part of each CDR3. D genes are given only for firm matches. Not all rows give a size; the values are once, few, many and, for expanded clones, a class.

abundance	d_gene	j_gene	v_gene	CDR3nt	CDR3aa
few	TRBD2	TRBJ2-1	TRBV7-2	TGTGCCAGCAGCTTAGGACTAGTTAAGCGGGGCAATGAGCAGTTCTTC	CASSLGLVKRGNEQFF
-	TRBD1	TRBJ2-1	TRBV30	TGTGGGACAGGGGAGTCCTACAATGAGCAGTTCTTC	CGTGESYNEQFF
-	TRBD1	TRBJ2-6	TRBV28	TGTGCCAGCAGTTTCTCTCGCCTAGACAGGGCTGGGGCCAACGTCCTGACTTTC	CASSFSRLDRAGANVLTF
-	-	TRBJ2-2	TRBV6-5	TGTGCCAGCAGGCCCGTACAGGGAAGGACCGGGGAGCTGTTTTTT	CASRPVQGRTGELFF
-	-	TRBJ1-1	TRBV19	TGTGCCAGTATCTGGGGGGGGGAAGCTTTCTTT	CASIWGGEAFF
once	TRBD2	TRBJ2-7	TRBV5-6	TGTGCCAGCAGCTTGGATGGCGGGAGCCCCTACGAGCAGTACTTC	CASSLDGGSPYEQYF
-	-	TRBJ1-1	TRBV11-2	TGTGCCAGCAGCTTTCAGATGAACACTGAAGCTTTCTTT	CASSFQMNTEAFF
-	-	TRBJ1-2	TRBV27	TGTGCCGCACGAAGCTACTCAGGCTACACCTTC	CAARSYSGYTF
-	-	TRBJ1-1	TRBV5-1	TGCGCCAGCAGAGGGGCCATTTCCGACACTGAAGCTTTCTTT	CASRGAISDTEAFF
few	TRBD1	TRBJ1-5	TRBV10-3	TGTGCCATCAGTGCCGACAGGGGTAGCAATCAGCCCCAGCATTTT	CAISADRGSNQPQHF
-	-	TRBJ1-2	TRBV29-1	TGCAGCGTAGGGTCCGGGGACTATGGCTACACCTTC	CSVGSGDYGYTF
few	TRBD2	TRBJ2-5	TRBV5-4	TGTGCCAGCAGCTTGGCAGCGGGGCTCGAGACCCAGTACTTC	CASSLAAGLETQYF
once	TRBD1	TRBJ1-2	TRBV30	TGTGCCTGGAGCGGGGACAGGTACTATGGCTACACCTTC	CAWSGDRYYGYTF
-	-	TRBJ1-6	TRBV5-1	TGCGCCAGCGGGCAGGGGCCGGCCAATTCACCCCTCCACTTT	CASGQGPANSPLHF
-	-	TRBJ2-7	TRBV5-1	TGCGCCAGCAGCTTGGATCCGGGGTCCTACGAGCAGTACTTC	CASSLDPGSYEQYF
-	-	TRBJ1-1	TRBV5-1	TGCGCCAGCAGCTCCTGGGAGGGGTCAAGGAGTGAAGCTTTCTTT	CASSSWEGSRSEAFF
-	-	TRBJ2-7	TRBV27	TGTGCCAGCAGTTTATTTGGGCGTACCTCCTACGAGCAGTACTTC	CASSLFGRTSYEQYF
-	-	TRBJ1-5	TRBV5-1	TGCGCCAGCAGCTTGGACAGGGACCAGCCCCAGCATTTT	CASSLDRDQPQHF
-	-	TRBJ2-7	TRBV5-1	TGCGCCAGCAGCTTCACAGAAGCCTACGAGCAGTACTTC	CASSFTEAYEQYF
-	-	TRBJ2-7	TRBV10-1	TGCGCCAGCAGTGAGCCCGGAGGCGAGCAGTACTTC	CASSEPGGEQYF
few	TRBD1	TRBJ2-3	TRBV5-4	TGTGCCAGCAAAACAGGGGTGTCTAGCACAGATACGCAGTATTTT	CASKTGVSSTDTQYF
-	TRBD1	TRBJ2-7	TRBV7-2	TGTGCCAGCAGCTCGGGTTCGGGACAGGGGTACGAGCAGTACTTC	CASSSGSGQGYEQYF
-	-	TRBJ1-1	TRBV25-1	TGTGCCACCTCACATGATGAAACGAACACTGAAGCTTTCTTT	CATSHDETNTEAFF
-	TRBD2	TRBJ2-1	TRBV27	TGTGCCAGCAGTTTTGGGACTAGAGTGGGTGAGCAGTTCTTC	CASSFGTRVGEQFF
-	TRBD1	TRBJ2-2	TRBV10-3	TGTGCCATCGGGACAGCCAACACCGGGGAGCTGTTTTTT	CAIGTANTGELFF
-	TRBD1	TRBJ1-2	TRBV4-2	TGTGCCAGCAGCCAAGCCCAGGGGGCTCGAGGCTACACCTTC	CASSQAQGARGYTF
once	TRBD2	TRBJ2-2	TRBV18	TGTGCCAGCTCACCACCCGCTAGCGGGAGAATCGGGGAGCTGTTTTTT	CASSPPASGRIGELFF
-	-	TRBJ1-3	TRBV30	TGTGCCTGGAGTGTACTGGGGGGAGGCTCTGGAAACACCATATATTTT	CAWSVLGGGSGNTIYF
once	-	TRBJ2-7	TRBV9	TGTGCCAGCGGGGGGTCGGCAGTCCCCGACGAGCAGTACTTC	CASGGSAVPDEQYF
-	-	TRBJ1-3	TRBV30	TGTGCCTGGAGGTCCCAGGGTTTTGGAAACACCATATATTTT	CAWRSQGFGNTIYF
-	TRBD1	TRBJ2-7	TRBV6-1	TGTGCCAGCAGGTACAGGGGGCCAGGTGTCTACGAGCAGTACTTC	CASRYRGPGVYEQYF
once	TRBD1	TRBJ1-4	TRBV5-1	TGCGCCAGCAGCTTGGGAGGGACAGCGGGTGAAAAACTGTTTTTT	CASSLGGTAGEKLFF
-	-	TRBJ2-5	TRBV19	TGTGCCAGTAGTATGAGAGAGACCCAGTACTTC	CASSMRETQYF
-	TRBD2	TRBJ2-1	TRBV5-4	TGTGCCAGCAGCTTGCCGGGACTAGCGGGATTTGATGAGCAGTTCTTC	CASSLPGLAGFDEQFF
few	-	TRBJ1-4	TRBV7-6	TGTGCCAGCAGCTTAGACAGGGAAGATGAAAAACTGTTTTTT	CASSLDREDEKLFF
-	TRBD1	TRBJ1-1	TRBV7-2	TGTGCCAGCAGCCCTACTGGACAGGGGGGTTTCTTT	CASSPTGQGGFF
-	-	TRBJ2-1	TRBV6-6	TGTGCCAGCAGCCTTTTCAGGGGAATCAATGAGCAGTTCTTC	CASSLFRGINEQFF
-	-	TRBJ1-2	TRBV13	TGTGCCAGCAGCCAGGACAGAACCTATGGCTACACCTTC	CASSQDRTYGYTF
once	-	TRBJ2-5	TRBV9	TGTGCCAGCAGCGCCCTAGCCACCCAAGAGACCCAGTACTTC	CASSALATQETQYF
-	-	TRBJ2-7	TRBV7-8	TGTGCCAGCAGCCCTGAGCGGCTCTGGCTCGAGCAGTACTTC	CASSPERLWLEQYF
few	-	TRBJ2-3	TRBV19	TGTGCCAGTAGTATAGCGGCGGCTAGGGAGGATACGCAGTATTTT	CASSIAAAREDTQYF
once	TRBD1	TRBJ1-1	TRBV29-1	TGCAGCGTTGCTTCGGGACAGGGGTTGCAAGCTTTCTTT	CSVASGQGLQAFF
-	TRBD1	TRBJ2-2	TRBV12-5	TGTGCTAGTGGTTTGGGGACAGGGGTCCCCGGGGAGCTGTTTTTT	CASGLGTGVPGELFF
-	TRBD1	TRBJ1-1	TRBV9	TGTGCCAGCAGCCCAAGTACAGGGGGATGGAACACTGAAGCTTTCTTT	CASSPSTGGWNTEAFF
-	TRBD1	TRBJ1-1	TRBV11-3	TGTGCCAGCAGCCAGATGACAGGGGCTAACACTGAAGCTTTCTTT	CASSQMTGANTEAFF
-	-	TRBJ2-7	TRBV29-1	TGCAGCGTTGGACCGGCAGGCTACTACGAGCAGTACTTC	CSVGPAGYYEQYF
-	-	TRBJ2-5	TRBV7-3	TGTGCCAGCAGCTTAACAGGGCAGGGGGAGACCCAGTACTTC	CASSLTGQGETQYF
once	TRBD1	TRBJ2-5	TRBV6-1	TGTGCCAGCAGACAGGGGGTCAGAGAGACCCAGTACTTC	CASRQGVRETQYF
-	-	TRBJ2-3	TRBV5-4	TGTGCCAGCAGCCCCGCCAGGCCTACCGTCACGGATACGCAGTATTTT	CASSPARPTVTDTQYF
-	TRBD2	TRBJ2-1	TRBV7-2	TGTGCCAGCAGCCAGGGACTAGCGGGAGTCGGGCCGTTCTTC	CASSQGLAGVGPFF
once	-	TRBJ2-2	TRBV5-1	TGCGCCAGCAGCTTGGATACAGGGAGCGGGGCCACCGGGGAGCTGTTTTTT	CASSLDTGSGATGELFF
-	TRBD1	TRBJ1-4	TRBV19	TGTGCCACTACAAACAGGGGGCGGAATGAAAAACTGTTTTTT	CATTNRGRNEKLFF
-	-	TRBJ2-7	TRBV27	TGTGCCAGCAGTCCTGACTCCCCGAATTTCTACGAGCAGTACTTC	CASSPDSPNFYEQYF